The rows below give T cell receptor beta chains drawn from one sample of a study of T cell repertoires in cytomegalovirus infection. Their antigen targets remain unknown. TCRdb analysed the reads with MiXCR anew, one entry per CDR3 protein. Of roughly 700,000 distinct CDR3 sequences listed, around 31% are singletons. The material sequenced was cultured PBMCs, taken from culture after CMV antigen stimulation. These receptors were obtained from a human donor in good health (CMV status not recorded). Some clones in this sample may be carry-over from other donors' samples. Both conserved end residues are part of each CDR3. A D gene is named only where the DNA matches it firmly.

TRBV20-1,TRBJ2-7,-,CSARGITYEQYF
TRBV20-1,TRBJ2-5,TRBD2,CSAIEPAGGYQETQYF
TRBV20-1,TRBJ1-2,TRBD1,CSARGAAGGGNYGYTF
TRBV7-9,TRBJ2-7,TRBD2,CASSLVGSGSVNEQYF
TRBV7-8,TRBJ2-3,TRBD2,CASSSKRAGGRTDTQYF
TRBV7-2,TRBJ2-1,-,CASSRLRGPGEQFF
TRBV20-1,TRBJ1-1,-,CSASTGILMNTEAFF
TRBV25-1,TRBJ1-6,-,CASSTAQGSSSYNSPLHF
TRBV6-2/TRBV6-3,TRBJ1-5,-,CASRHPGTSSNQPQHF
TRBV6-2/TRBV6-3,TRBJ2-1,TRBD1,CASSGTAISDEQFF
TRBV2,TRBJ2-3,-,CASSEVAFTDTQYF
TRBV7-6,TRBJ2-5,-,CASSQTGSETQYF
TRBV6-2/TRBV6-3,TRBJ2-1,TRBD1,CASSGDRIYNEQFF
TRBV7-6,TRBJ2-1,TRBD1,CASSLGGQGGFEQFF
TRBV10-3,TRBJ2-7,-,CAIRPGIGLSYEQYF
TRBV30,TRBJ1-3,-,CAWSVRAGSGNTIYF
TRBV10-3,TRBJ2-7,TRBD1,CAIRPGTGQYEQYF
TRBV12-3/TRBV12-4,TRBJ1-1,-,CASSFLSNTEAFF
TRBV28,TRBJ2-6,-,CASSLTGLGANVLTF
TRBV19,TRBJ2-7,TRBD1,CAVGTGASYEQYF
TRBV24-1,TRBJ2-1,-,CATSDPKQVSSYNEQFF
TRBV2,TRBJ1-1,-,CASSDGRDGTEAFF
TRBV7-2,TRBJ2-1,TRBD2,CASSLSLAVGLGQFF
TRBV7-8,TRBJ2-7,TRBD2,CASSLKSGGRYEQYF
TRBV5-6,TRBJ2-3,TRBD1,CASSGGQGYTDTQYF
TRBV2,TRBJ1-2,-,CASSVTKDYHYGYTF
TRBV7-6,TRBJ2-7,-,CASSLDYGLREQYF
TRBV12-3/TRBV12-4,TRBJ2-3,-,CASSQDRASTDTQYF